This TCR beta chain was retrieved from a study of blood T cells in healthy people across ages (dated by TCRdb to the mid-2010s). Concerning the study at large: In model experiments, template switching captured roughly one uniquely barcoded TCR beta cDNA molecule for every two T cells. Four age groups were formed from the donors: young (average 16 years), middle-aged (approximately 40), aged (62) and long-lived (approximately 78). Using deep sequencing normalized with unique cDNA molecular identifiers, the study measured how TCR beta repertoire diversity changes with age. The study analyzed two additional independent replicas of 1 million unique cDNA reads from the same blood draw for two donors, one aged 18 to 29 and one aged 80 or older. General conclusions and limits of the study: Observed TCR beta diversity per million T cells fell roughly linearly with age, and a significant reduction was already apparent by age roughly 41. There was a strong correlation between observed TCR beta diversity and the percentage of naive T cells measured by flow cytometry. Estimates of total diversity from one million sequenced T cells were regarded as lower bounds and underestimates. Compared with the aged group, the long-lived group had more naive CD4+ T cells, fewer expanded clones and increased TCR diversity, suggesting age selection. The CMV infection status of donors was not known, potentially confounding age-related changes in expanded clonotypes. Because profiling used bulk unsorted PBMCs, naive and antigen-experienced compartments could not be compared conclusively.

Systemically healthy Caucasian individuals from Russia, around 38 in total and aged roughly 6 to 95 years, were included as donors. Each donor gave about 11 milliliters of peripheral blood, drawn into EDTA-treated Vacutainer tubes. Ficoll-Paque density-gradient centrifugation was used to isolate PBMCs, with at least 6.5 million per sample. Trizol reagent was used to extract total RNA from the PBMCs, yielding at least 6 micrograms per sample. For every donor, flow cytometry on a PBMC aliquot measured the percentage of naive CD45RAhigh/CD27high T cells. CDR1 and CDR2 are drawn from the germline V gene: SQVTM, ANQGSEA. Including the terminal cysteine and phenylalanine, the CDR3 comprises 11 residues. Of the read, only the CDR3 DNA is kept; its 33 bases are in frame from base 1. The germline ends are 6 bases apart after V is trimmed by 3 bases and J by 5 bases. The method behind the library was 5' RACE. The data were produced on an Illumina HiSeq 2500. The second PCR ran for about 6 to 12 cycles and used a J-beta primer mix along with a sample-barcoded 5' primer. A template-switch 5' adaptor carrying 12 random nucleotides introduced a unique molecular identifier onto each TCR beta cDNA molecule. At least 2.5 million CDR3-containing paired-end reads were obtained from each sample. The Mint cDNA synthesis kit, primed by a TRBC-specific oligonucleotide, was used to synthesize first-strand cDNA from all RNA. Following uracil-DNA glycosylase treatment, all cDNA underwent a first 18-cycle PCR with the universal primers M1SS and BC2_uni_R. The paper's data handling went like this. For normalization, 1 million high-quality reads were randomly selected from each sample, with every read carrying a distinct molecular identifier. Instead of being binned into consensus sequences, reads that shared molecular identifiers were thrown out. MiTCR, with a Q25 quality threshold and the strictest error-elimination algorithm, was used for CDR3 identification, clonotype clustering and error correction. A nonparametric unseen species model with Euler transformation was used to estimate lower-bound total TCR beta diversity. Through fastp at Q25 and MiXCR, TCRdb rebuilt clones from the public reads, retaining in-frame beta chains. One record per CDR3 amino acid sequence lists the most common genes and DNA. The V and J calls, along with clone size, are taken from TCRdb and not from the paper's own processing. This sample lists around 800,000 distinct CDR3 sequences; 20% to 30% were detected once. The ten biggest clones cover less than 3.5% of the sample.

This clonotype has just a few counts. It lacks a known antigen. Base qualities are not provided; no much larger clone lies one nucleotide away. The same sample was also studied in work on T cells of mothers and their children. As the second paper documents: Nine systemically healthy Caucasian individuals, comprising three mothers and their six children, were included as donors. cDNA synthesis consumed the entire amount of extracted RNA, loaded at 1.5 ug RNA in each 15 ul reaction. In the second PCR, the M1S primer introduced both the sample barcodes and 2-4 random nucleotides. More than 8 million TCR beta CDR3 reads were obtained from each mother, and 2.5 million to 3 million reads were obtained from each child. In both related and unrelated pairs, thymic selection shapes the output of TCR recombination in a similar way, with inherited differences having only a minor effect. Normalized repertoire overlap was always found to be slightly, but never significantly, higher in related mother-child pairs than in unrelated mother-child pairs. Persistent microchimeric T cell clones were not detected, at a sensitivity of 85 to 100 clones per million clonotypes. To look for features that set related mother-child pairs apart from unrelated individuals, the researchers ran deep NGS to compare the TCR beta repertoires of mothers and children. On average, the children were roughly 10 +/- 4 years old, while the mothers were about 37 +/- 4 years old. After adapter ligation with NEBNext reagents, the libraries were sequenced on Illumina HiSeq 2000 with 100+100 nt paired-end reads. To prevent cross-contamination, the mother and child libraries were prepared a month apart and were sequenced in separate runs. For each donor, between about 500,000 and 2,000,000 distinct TCR beta clonotypes were identified. Naive TCR beta clonotypes were estimated from low-frequency clonotypes matched to each donor's FACS-determined naive share, without sorting.

The receptor comes from a boy younger than 18 in good health. Source material: blood. The chain links TRBV29-1 with TRBJ2-3; no D gene can be assigned with confidence. In nucleotide form, the sequence is TGCAGCGTTGACCCAGAAGATACGCAGTATTTT. It translates as CSVDPEDTQYF.